A selection of T cell receptor beta chains follows, all from one sample in a study of OX40 agonist ivuxolimab in advanced cancers. The table came from immunoSEQ multiplex PCR; TCRdb's copy has only in-frame clones and leaves some out. The repertoire holds around 13,000 clones, just under 75% seen once, with less than 35% in the top ten. Here the sequenced sample was CD4+ or CD8+ T cells sorted from blood, taken in a trial of the OX40 agonist ivuxolimab. These receptors all come from an adult with an advanced solid tumor such as melanoma, head and neck, liver or kidney cancer. Each CDR3 is given with its conserved first and last residue. D genes are given only for firm matches. Clone size is not always given. Where it is, it says once, few, many or a class for expanded clones.

v_call	j_call	clone_size	d_call	cdr3_nt	cdr3_aa
TRBV7-3	TRBJ1-1	.	TRBD1	TGTGCCAGCAGCCACCTATATCCGGGACAGGGAATGAACACTGAAGCTTTCTTT	CASSHLYPGQGMNTEAFF
TRBV4-1	TRBJ2-7	.	TRBD2	TGCGCCAGCAGCTACGGGACTAGCGGGACAGCTTTCTACGAGCAGTACTTC	CASSYGTSGTAFYEQYF
TRBV9	TRBJ2-7	.	.	TGTGCCAGCAGCGACGGGACCTCCTACGAGCAGTACTTC	CASSDGTSYEQYF
TRBV12-5	TRBJ2-5	.	.	TGTGCTAGTGGTCTGAGGGGTCTGGGGGCTTCTGAGACCCAGTACTTC	CASGLRGLGASETQYF
TRBV27	TRBJ1-5	.	.	TGTGCCAGCAGTTCGACAGGTGGGCAATCTAATCAGCCCCAGCATTTT	CASSSTGGQSNQPQHF
TRBV20-1	TRBJ1-2	.	.	TGCAGTGCTCCCTTAATCGATGGCTACACCTTC	CSAPLIDGYTF
TRBV28	TRBJ1-4	.	.	TGTGCCAGCAATTCTAGAGTGACAACTAATGAAAAACTGTTTTTT	CASNSRVTTNEKLFF
TRBV4-2	TRBJ2-1	.	.	TGTGCCAGCAGCCAGATGCACAACAATGAGCAGTTCTTC	CASSQMHNNEQFF
TRBV28	TRBJ1-4	.	.	TGTGCCAGCAGCTTCGTGCCCGGGACAACAGCAACTAATGAAAAACTGTTTTTT	CASSFVPGTTATNEKLFF
TRBV7-9	TRBJ2-5	.	.	TGTGCCAGCAGCCCCCCAGGGGCAGAGACCCAGTACTTC	CASSPPGAETQYF
TRBV6-1	TRBJ2-7	.	TRBD2	TGTGCCAGCAGTGCGACTAGCAGACCCTACGAGCAGTACTTC	CASSATSRPYEQYF
TRBV6-6	TRBJ2-3	few	.	TGTGCCACCAATCCCGGGCCTACAGATACGCAGTATTTT	CATNPGPTDTQYF
TRBV4-3	TRBJ2-5	few	TRBD2	TGCGCCAGCAGCCAAGAAAGTGTGTCTAGCGGGGGGCCCAGAGAGACCCAGTACTTC	CASSQESVSSGGPRETQYF
TRBV2	TRBJ2-1	.	TRBD2	TGTGCCAGCAGTGAACTAGCGGGAGAAGCTTACAATGAGCAGTTCTTC	CASSELAGEAYNEQFF
TRBV6-1	TRBJ2-7	.	.	TGTGCCAGCAGTGTAGGGATAACCTACGAGCAGTACTTC	CASSVGITYEQYF
TRBV4-2	TRBJ2-5	.	.	TGTGCCAGCAGCCAAGAGCGAAGTCTCCAAGAGACCCAGTACTTC	CASSQERSLQETQYF
TRBV2	TRBJ2-1	.	.	TGTGCCAGCAGTGAAACGAGGGGGGCCCTCAATGAGCAGTTCTTC	CASSETRGALNEQFF
TRBV19	TRBJ2-3	few	TRBD2	TGTGCCAGTAGTATCCACGGACTAGCGGGCACAGATACGCAGTATTTT	CASSIHGLAGTDTQYF
TRBV6-1	TRBJ1-3	few	.	TGTGCCAGCAGTGACCAAGATTCGGACAGCGGAAACACCATATATTTT	CASSDQDSDSGNTIYF
TRBV5-8	TRBJ2-1	.	TRBD2	TGTGCCAGCAGCTTGGCGGGACTAGTTATTAATGAGCAGTTCTTC	CASSLAGLVINEQFF
TRBV4-3	TRBJ2-4	.	.	TGCGCCAGCAGCCAAGAAAGTTTATTGGCAGACTATAATGGGGGTATTCAGTACTTC	CASSQESLLADYNGGIQYF
TRBV5-6	TRBJ2-1	.	.	TGTGCCAGCAGCTTGGGGCCGGTCAATGAGCAGTTCTTC	CASSLGPVNEQFF
TRBV29-1	TRBJ2-2	.	.	TGCAGCGTTGAAGGGGTTCCTGGCGAGAACACCGGGGAGCTGTTTTTT	CSVEGVPGENTGELFF
TRBV28	TRBJ2-1	.	TRBD2	TGTGCCAGCAGGTGGACTAGCGGGAGGGAACATGAGCAGTTCTTC	CASRWTSGREHEQFF
TRBV7-9	TRBJ1-4	.	TRBD1	TGTGCCAGCAGCTCCGCCCGGCAGGGGGCGGGTGAAAAACTGTTTTTT	CASSSARQGAGEKLFF
TRBV28	TRBJ1-1	few	TRBD1	TGTGCCAGCAGTCCCTCCCGACAGGGGGCGAGGGACACTGAAGCTTTCTTT	CASSPSRQGARDTEAFF
TRBV6-5	TRBJ1-6	.	.	TGTGCCAGCAGCCCCGGGCCTAATTCACCCCTCCACTTT	CASSPGPNSPLHF
TRBV6-1	TRBJ2-7	.	.	TGTGCCAGCAGTGAGGGTCAGACCTACGAGCAGTACTTC	CASSEGQTYEQYF
TRBV2	TRBJ2-7	.	.	TGTGCCAGTCGGGACTCAATTTACGAGCAGTACTTC	CASRDSIYEQYF
TRBV6-7	TRBJ2-7	few	.	TGTGCCAGCAGGGACAGTTCATACGAGCAGTACTTC	CASRDSSYEQYF
TRBV7-9	TRBJ2-1	.	.	TGTGCCAGCAGACCCAGGGGGGGGGCTTCCTACAATGAGCAGTTCTTC	CASRPRGGASYNEQFF
TRBV19	TRBJ1-1	.	.	TGTGCCAGTAGTATAGAGGGAGGCGCTGAAGCTTTCTTT	CASSIEGGAEAFF
TRBV27	TRBJ2-7	.	TRBD1	TGTGCCAGCAGTCCCTCGGTCGGGGACAGACCCTACGAGCAGTACTTC	CASSPSVGDRPYEQYF
TRBV19	TRBJ2-4	.	TRBD1	TGTGCCAGTAGTATCCTGCACGCAGGGGGCAGAGACATTCAGTACTTC	CASSILHAGGRDIQYF
TRBV4-1	TRBJ2-7	once	TRBD1	TGCGCCAGCAGCCGACTTTCGGACAGGGCCTACGAGCAGTACTTC	CASSRLSDRAYEQYF
TRBV19	TRBJ2-7	.	.	TGTGCCAGATGGAGGCACTCGCTCTACGAGCAGTACTTC	CARWRHSLYEQYF
TRBV27	TRBJ2-3	.	TRBD2	TGTGCCAGCCGGACTAGCAGCGATACGCAGTATTTT	CASRTSSDTQYF
TRBV7-3	TRBJ2-3	.	.	TGTGCCAGCAGCTTAATTGGTGGGAGCACAGATACGCAGTATTTT	CASSLIGGSTDTQYF
TRBV28	TRBJ1-2	few	.	TGTGCCAGCAGTTCCGGGAGTCGTGGCTACACCTTC	CASSSGSRGYTF
TRBV6-5	TRBJ1-1	.	.	TGTGCCAGCAGTTATGGGGGGCCCGAAGCTTTCTTT	CASSYGGPEAFF
TRBV19	TRBJ2-2	.	TRBD2	TGTGCCAGTAGTAGCCCTACGGGGGGATCGTACGGGGAGCTGTTTTTT	CASSSPTGGSYGELFF
TRBV2	TRBJ2-3	.	.	TGTGCCAGCAGTCCCGGGGAGAGCACAGATACGCAGTATTTT	CASSPGESTDTQYF
TRBV7-2	TRBJ2-3	.	.	TGTGCCAGCAGCCTGAATTGGGGGGCGAAGTTCACAGATACGCAGTATTTT	CASSLNWGAKFTDTQYF
TRBV7-8	TRBJ2-7	.	.	TGTGCCAGCACCTCCGGGGACCTATCCTACGAGCAGTACTTC	CASTSGDLSYEQYF
TRBV19	TRBJ2-7	.	.	TGTGCCAGTAGTATATACGGGGCCCTCGGAGGCGAGCAGTACTTC	CASSIYGALGGEQYF
TRBV4-1	TRBJ2-1	.	.	TGCGCCAGCAGCCAATTGTCAAACTTCGACAATGAGCAGTTCTTC	CASSQLSNFDNEQFF
TRBV27	TRBJ2-7	.	.	TGTGCCAGCAGTCCAGGGGCTGCCTACGAGCAGTACTTC	CASSPGAAYEQYF
TRBV7-8	TRBJ2-2	.	.	TGTGCCAGCAGCTGGGTGGGAACCGGGGAGCTGTTTTTT	CASSWVGTGELFF
TRBV30	TRBJ2-7	few	.	TGTGCCTGGAGCACCCATGGGGGCGACGAGCAGTACTTC	CAWSTHGGDEQYF
TRBV30	TRBJ2-1	once	.	TGTGCCTGGAGTGTACGTGAGTGGTATGAGCAGTTCTTC	CAWSVREWYEQFF